The clone carrying this T cell receptor beta chain was seen many times. Its target is not known. This sample is part of a study of regulatory T cells in long-lasting Graves disease. Findings and limits, study-wide: Favoring TRBV28, TRBJ1-2 and TRBJ2-5 was a feature seen in persistent disease. Whereas new patients shared some 970 public clonotypes, persistent patients shared more, at approximately 2,700.

V dropped 2 bases and J dropped 3 bases, with 5 bases sitting between them. This CDR3 region has 13 residues. Germline CDR1 is LGHDT and CDR2 is YNNKEL (reference sequence). iRepertoire HTBI primers and Arm-PCR of CDR3 regions built TCR beta libraries. The authors' processing: Taken together, the samples had 62 TRBV and 13 to 15 TRBJ segments identified. One entry per CDR3 protein results from TCRdb running MiXCR on the multiplex PCR reads. TCRdb, rather than the study authors, made the V and J calls. Here the sample spans about 520,000 distinct CDR3 sequences, approximately 12% being singletons. Stated time point: newly diagnosed GD, antithyroid drugs for less than 3 months. PBMC-derived RNA was used for the TCR library. A further study also used this sample, focusing on T cells in Graves' hyperthyroidism and ophthalmopathy. That investigation notes: TCR CDR3 underwent first-round RT-PCR with the HTBI primer set.

Sequenced material: peripheral blood mononuclear cells (PBMCs), taken at new diagnosis, from a patient treated with antithyroid drugs. The rearrangement links TRBV3-1 to TRBJ1-5; D call uncertain. The sequence was collected from a woman between 25 and 40 years old with Graves disease. CDR3 DNA sequence: TGTGCCAGCAGCCAATGGCCCAATCAGCCCCAGCATTTT. Its protein is CASSQWPNQPQHF.